This TCR beta chain was obtained from a study of shared clonotypes between healthy human individuals. Assay execution took place at the deep level. Each PCR replicate from the sorted subsets contained about 180 ng DNA, which is some 30,000 T cell genomes. TCRdb's table, derived via immunoSEQ multiplex PCR, lists solely in-frame clones and lacks some. The sample holds about 1 million clones, about 77% seen once. Germline V gene sequence: CDR1 SEHNR, CDR2 FQNEAQ (reference sequence). V dropped 5 bases and J dropped 5; count of bases not matched to a gene: 2. The CDR3 runs to 13 residues. The chain combines TRBV7-9 with TRBJ2-5; 10 bases agree with TRBD2. This TCR was sampled from a man aged 18-30 years in good health. Source material: memory CD4+ T cells sorted from blood. The subset is: CD45RA-negative fraction. The CDR3: CASSRGLAETQYF. The CDR3 DNA reads TGTGCCAGCAGCCGGGGACTAGCGGAGACCCAGTACTTC.